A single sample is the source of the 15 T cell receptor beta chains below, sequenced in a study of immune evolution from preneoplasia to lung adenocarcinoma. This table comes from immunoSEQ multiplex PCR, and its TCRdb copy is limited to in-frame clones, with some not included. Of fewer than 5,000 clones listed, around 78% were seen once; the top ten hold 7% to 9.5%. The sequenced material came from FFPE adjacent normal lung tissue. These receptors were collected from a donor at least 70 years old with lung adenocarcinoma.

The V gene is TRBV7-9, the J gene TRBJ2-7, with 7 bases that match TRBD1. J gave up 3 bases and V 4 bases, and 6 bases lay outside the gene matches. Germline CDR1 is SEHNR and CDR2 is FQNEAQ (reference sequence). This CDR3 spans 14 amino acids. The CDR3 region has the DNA TGTGCCAGCAGCTCACGGGACAGAAGCTACGAGCAGTACTTC. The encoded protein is CASSSRDRSYEQYF.

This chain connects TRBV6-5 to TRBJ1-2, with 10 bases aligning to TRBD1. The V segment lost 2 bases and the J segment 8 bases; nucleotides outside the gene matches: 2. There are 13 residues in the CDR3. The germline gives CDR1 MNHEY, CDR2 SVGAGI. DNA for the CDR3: TGTGCCAGCAGTTACCGGACAGGGGGAGGCTACACCTTC. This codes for CASSYRTGGGYTF.

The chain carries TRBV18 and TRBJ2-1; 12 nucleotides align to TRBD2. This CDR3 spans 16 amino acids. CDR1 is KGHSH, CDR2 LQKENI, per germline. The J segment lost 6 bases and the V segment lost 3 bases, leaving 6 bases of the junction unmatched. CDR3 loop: CASSPLTSGSSNEQFF. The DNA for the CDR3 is TGTGCCAGCTCACCCTTGACTAGCGGGAGTTCCAATGAGCAGTTCTTC.

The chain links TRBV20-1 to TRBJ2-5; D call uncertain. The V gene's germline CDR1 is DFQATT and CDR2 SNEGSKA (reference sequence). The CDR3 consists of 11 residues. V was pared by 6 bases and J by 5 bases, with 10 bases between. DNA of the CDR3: TGCAGTGCCGTTGGGGATGAGACCCAGTACTTC. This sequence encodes CSAVGDETQYF.

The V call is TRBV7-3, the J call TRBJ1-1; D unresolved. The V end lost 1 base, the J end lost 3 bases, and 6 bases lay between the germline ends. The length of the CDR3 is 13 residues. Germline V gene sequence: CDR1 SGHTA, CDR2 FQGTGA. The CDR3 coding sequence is TGTGCCAGCAGCTTAATCCGAGACACTGAAGCTTTCTTT. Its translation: CASSLIRDTEAFF. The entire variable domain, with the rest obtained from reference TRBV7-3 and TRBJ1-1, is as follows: GAGVSQTPSNKVTEKGKYVELRCDPISGHTALYWYRQSLGQGPEFLIYFQGTGAADDSGLPNDRFFAVRPEGSVSTLKIQRTERGDSAVYLCASSLIRDTEAFFGQGTRLTVV.

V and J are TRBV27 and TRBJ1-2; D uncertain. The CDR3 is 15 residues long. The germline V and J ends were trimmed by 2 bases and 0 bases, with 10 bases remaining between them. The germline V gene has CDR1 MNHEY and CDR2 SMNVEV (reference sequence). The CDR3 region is CASSLKREANYGYTF. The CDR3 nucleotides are TGTGCCAGCAGTTTAAAAAGGGAAGCTAACTATGGCTACACCTTC.

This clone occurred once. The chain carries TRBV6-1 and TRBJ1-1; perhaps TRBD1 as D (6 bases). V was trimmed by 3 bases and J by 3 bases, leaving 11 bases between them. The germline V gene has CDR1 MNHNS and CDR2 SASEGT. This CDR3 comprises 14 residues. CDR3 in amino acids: CASSETGGDTEAFF. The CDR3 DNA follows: TGTGCCAGCAGTGAGACAGGAGGGGACACTGAAGCTTTCTTT.

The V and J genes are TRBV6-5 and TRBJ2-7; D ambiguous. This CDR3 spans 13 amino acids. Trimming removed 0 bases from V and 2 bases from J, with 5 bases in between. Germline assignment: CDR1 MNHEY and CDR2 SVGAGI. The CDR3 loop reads CASSYSEAYEQYF. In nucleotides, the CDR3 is TGTGCCAGCAGTTACTCCGAAGCCTACGAGCAGTACTTC.

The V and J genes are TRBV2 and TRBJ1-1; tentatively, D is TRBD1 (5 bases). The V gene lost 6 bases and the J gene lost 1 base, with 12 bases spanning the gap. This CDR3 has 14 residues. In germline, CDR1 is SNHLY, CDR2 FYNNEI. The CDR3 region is CASSGTVPNTEAFF. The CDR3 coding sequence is TGTGCCAGCAGCGGGACGGTACCGAACACTGAAGCTTTCTTT.

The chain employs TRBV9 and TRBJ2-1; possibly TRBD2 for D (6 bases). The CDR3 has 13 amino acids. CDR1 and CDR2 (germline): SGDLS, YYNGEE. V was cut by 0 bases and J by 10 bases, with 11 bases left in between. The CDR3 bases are TGTGCCAGCAGCGTAGAAGATGGGGGGGAGCAGTTCTTC. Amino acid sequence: CASSVEDGGEQFF.

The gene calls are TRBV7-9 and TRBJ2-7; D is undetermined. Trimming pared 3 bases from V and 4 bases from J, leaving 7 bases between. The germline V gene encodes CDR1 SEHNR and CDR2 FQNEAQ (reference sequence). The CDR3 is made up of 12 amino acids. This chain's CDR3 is CASSFLGYEQYF. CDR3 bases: TGTGCCAGCAGCTTCCTCGGGTACGAGCAGTACTTC.

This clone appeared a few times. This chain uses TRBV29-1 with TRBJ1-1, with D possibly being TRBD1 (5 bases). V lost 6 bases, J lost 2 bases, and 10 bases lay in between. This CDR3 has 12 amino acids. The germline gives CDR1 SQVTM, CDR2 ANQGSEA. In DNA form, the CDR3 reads TGCAGCGTCGGGGCCAGTAACACTGAAGCTTTCTTT. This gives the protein CSVGASNTEAFF. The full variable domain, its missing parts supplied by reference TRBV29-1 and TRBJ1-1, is SAVISQKPSRDICQRGTSLTIQCQVDSQVTMMFWYRQQPGQSLTLIATANQGSEATYESGFVIDKFPISRPNLTFSTLTVSNMSPEDSSIYLCSVGASNTEAFFGQGTRLTVV.

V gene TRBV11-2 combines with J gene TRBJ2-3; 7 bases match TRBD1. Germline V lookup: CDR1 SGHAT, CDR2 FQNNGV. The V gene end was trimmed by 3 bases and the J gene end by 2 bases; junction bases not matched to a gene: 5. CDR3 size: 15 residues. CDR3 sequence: CASSFTGTATDTQYF. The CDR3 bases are TGTGCCAGCAGCTTTACCGGGACAGCCACAGATACGCAGTATTTT.

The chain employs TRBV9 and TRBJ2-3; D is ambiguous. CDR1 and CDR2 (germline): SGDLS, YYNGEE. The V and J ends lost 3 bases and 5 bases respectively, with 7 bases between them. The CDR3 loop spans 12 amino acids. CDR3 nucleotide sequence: TGTGCCAGCAGCGGGAACTTAGATACGCAGTATTTT. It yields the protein CASSGNLDTQYF.

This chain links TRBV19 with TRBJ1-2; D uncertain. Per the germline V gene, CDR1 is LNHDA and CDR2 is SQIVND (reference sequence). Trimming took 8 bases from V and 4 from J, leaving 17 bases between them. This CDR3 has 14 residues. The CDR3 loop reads CASATSDGSYGYTF. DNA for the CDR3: TGTGCCAGTGCGACCTCAGACGGTTCCTATGGCTACACCTTC. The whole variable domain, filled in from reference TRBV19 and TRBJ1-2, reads DGGITQSPKYLFRKEGQNVTLSCEQNLNHDAMYWYRQDPGQGLRLIYYSQIVNDFQKGDIAEGYSVSREKKESFPLTVTSAQKNPTAFYLCASATSDGSYGYTFGSGTRLTVV.